This is a list of T cell receptor beta chains from one sample in a study of Ad26.COV2.S vaccination and SARS-CoV-2 variants. Method: immunoSEQ multiplex PCR; TCRdb's copy keeps in-frame clones and lacks some. This sample has about 440,000 clones; less than 95% occur once, and the top ten carry about 4.4%. This specimen was peripheral blood, taken in a trial of Ad26.COV2.S vaccine versus placebo. These TCRs come from a person aged 18-60 years who received the Ad26.COV2.S COVID-19 vaccine or a placebo. CDR3s include the opening cysteine and the closing phenylalanine or tryptophan. Fields, in order: V gene, D gene, J gene, clone size, CDR3 DNA, CDR3 protein. The D gene is left open where the match is weak. Clone size, where shown, is once, few, many, or a class for clones that have expanded.

v_call: TRBV7-9; d_call: TRBD1; j_call: TRBJ1-4; clone_size: -; cdr3_nt: TGTGCCAGCAGCTTAGCCGCGGGACAGGGGGTCGGGGAAAAACTGTTTTTT; cdr3_aa: CASSLAAGQGVGEKLFF
v_call: TRBV7-2; d_call: TRBD1; j_call: TRBJ2-7; clone_size: -; cdr3_nt: TGTGCCAGCAGCCCCACCTGGACAGGCTCCTACGAGCAGTACTTC; cdr3_aa: CASSPTWTGSYEQYF
v_call: TRBV13; d_call: -; j_call: TRBJ2-7; clone_size: -; cdr3_nt: TGTGCCAGCAGCCCCAACAGGGATACCTACGAGCAGTACTTC; cdr3_aa: CASSPNRDTYEQYF
v_call: TRBV11-3; d_call: -; j_call: TRBJ2-1; clone_size: -; cdr3_nt: TGTGCCAGCAGCCCACGAGCGGGCGCTCAGTACAATGAGCAGTTCTTC; cdr3_aa: CASSPRAGAQYNEQFF
v_call: TRBV5-1; d_call: -; j_call: TRBJ2-7; clone_size: once; cdr3_nt: TGCGCCAGCAGCTTGGGAAGTCAGGGAGGTTCCTACGAGCAGTACTTC; cdr3_aa: CASSLGSQGGSYEQYF
v_call: TRBV28; d_call: TRBD1; j_call: TRBJ2-7; clone_size: -; cdr3_nt: TGTGCCAGCAGTTCGACGACAGGGGGCTACGAGCAGTACTTC; cdr3_aa: CASSSTTGGYEQYF
v_call: TRBV7-3; d_call: TRBD2; j_call: TRBJ2-2; clone_size: -; cdr3_nt: TGTGCCAGCAGCTTAACAGCGGGAAAGGGGCCCGGGGAGCTGTTTTTT; cdr3_aa: CASSLTAGKGPGELFF
v_call: TRBV2; d_call: -; j_call: TRBJ1-1; clone_size: -; cdr3_nt: TGTGCCAGCAGTGAATATCCGGGCACTGAAGCTTTCTTT; cdr3_aa: CASSEYPGTEAFF
v_call: TRBV24-1; d_call: -; j_call: TRBJ2-2; clone_size: -; cdr3_nt: TGTGCCACCAGTGATTCTGACAGACCGAACACCGGGGAGCTGTTTTTT; cdr3_aa: CATSDSDRPNTGELFF
v_call: TRBV14; d_call: -; j_call: TRBJ1-1; clone_size: -; cdr3_nt: TGTGCCAGCAGCCAAGATTGGGCAGACACTGAAGCTTTCTTT; cdr3_aa: CASSQDWADTEAFF
v_call: TRBV24-1; d_call: -; j_call: TRBJ1-5; clone_size: -; cdr3_nt: TGTGCCACCCGGGGGGGTGCGAGCAATCAGCCCCAGCATTTT; cdr3_aa: CATRGGASNQPQHF